Listed here are 25 T cell receptor beta chains from one sample, sequenced in a study of CD8+ T cells in alopecia areata. Extraction and reverse transcription of RNA yielded cDNA as the sequencing template. Measured with immunoSEQ multiplex PCR; TCRdb has only the in-frame clones, and not every one. The table lists about 190,000 clones, 45% to 65% of them singletons. Treatment denoted: oral pan-JAK inhibitor, 5-10 mg twice daily. Sequencing used CD4+ T cells sorted from blood, obtained at week 4, from a patient treated with tofacitinib. These receptor sequences come from a human donor with alopecia areata.

This clone was detected only once. This chain joins TRBV15 and TRBJ1-5; D might be TRBD1 (6 bases). Trimming cost V 1 base and J 0 bases, with 16 bases left between them. This CDR3 has 18 amino acids. Per germline, CDR1 LNHNV and CDR2 YYDKDF (reference sequence). CDR3 nucleotide sequence: TGTGCCACCAGCAGAGGCGTATGGACAGTCACTAGCAATCAGCCCCAGCATTTT. This encodes CATSRGVWTVTSNQPQHF. The full variable domain, completed using reference TRBV15 and TRBJ1-5, is DAMVIQNPRYQVTQFGKPVTLSCSQTLNHNVMYWYQQKSSQAPKLLFHYYDKDFNNEADTPDNFQSRRPNTSFCFLDIRSPGLGDTAMYLCATSRGVWTVTSNQPQHFGDGTRLSIL.

The gene calls are TRBV5-1 and TRBJ1-5, with D hard to call. The germline CDR1 and CDR2 sequences are SGHRS and YFSETQ. V was pared by 4 bases and J by 4 bases, with 9 bases between. CDR3 length: 13 residues. The CDR3 spells CASSQLGNQPQHF. CDR3 sequence (DNA): TGCGCCAGCAGCCAGCTAGGGAATCAGCCCCAGCATTTT.

This clone was seen a few times. The rearrangement links TRBV4-3 to TRBJ2-2; D might be TRBD1 or TRBD2, each matching 5 bases. The germline V and J ends were trimmed by 2 bases and 6 bases, with 16 bases remaining between them. The CDR3 consists of 16 residues. Germline V CDR1 and CDR2: LGHNA, YSLEER. DNA of the CDR3: TGCGCCAGCAGCCAAATGGACCCCGGGGACGCCGGGGAGCTGTTTTTT. Amino acid sequence: CASSQMDPGDAGELFF.

The V and J genes are TRBV20-1 and TRBJ2-1; unclear D gene. The germline gives CDR1 DFQATT, CDR2 SNEGSKA (reference sequence). This CDR3 comprises 11 residues. Trimming stripped 3 bases from V and 8 bases from J, with 8 bases between. The CDR3 coding sequence is TGCAGTGCTAGTTGGAGCGATGAGCAGTTCTTC. This gives the protein CSASWSDEQFF.

This sequence joins TRBV5-1 and TRBJ2-1; 7 bases map to TRBD2. Losses at the gene ends were 0 bases for V and 3 bases for J; bases not matched to a gene: 3. CDR3 length: 15 residues. Germline values: CDR1 SGHRS, CDR2 YFSETQ. The CDR3 is CASSLETGGYNEQFF. The CDR3 DNA follows: TGCGCCAGCAGCTTGGAAACGGGAGGCTACAATGAGCAGTTCTTC.

The gene calls are TRBV30 and TRBJ2-7, with unresolved D. Trimming shortened V by 2 bases and J by 3 bases, and 14 bases separated the two germline ends. Germline CDR1 reads GTSNPN; CDR2 reads SVGIG (reference sequence). The CDR3 is 14 residues long. The CDR3 nucleotides are TGTGCCTGGAGTACCGAGGCAGTTAACTACGAGCAGTACTTC. This encodes CAWSTEAVNYEQYF.

V gene TRBV6-1 combines with J gene TRBJ2-2, with a weak D call TRBD1 (6 bases). CDR1 is MNHNS, CDR2 SASEGT, per germline. The V gene lost 4 bases and the J gene lost 7 bases, with 22 bases spanning the gap. The CDR3 has 17 residues. CDR3 residues: CASSARVSGTLGGELFF. CDR3 nucleotide sequence: TGTGCCAGCAGTGCAAGAGTCTCCGGGACACTTGGCGGGGAGCTGTTTTTT.

The chain has TRBV6-5 and TRBJ1-2, with D perhaps matching TRBD1 (5 bases). The germline V gene encodes CDR1 MNHEY and CDR2 SVGAGI. The CDR3 is made up of 14 amino acids. V was cut by 6 bases and J by 4 bases, with 15 bases left in between. The CDR3 DNA follows: TGTGCCAGCAGCCCCGGGACGGGAATCTATGGCTACACCTTC. It is translated as CASSPGTGIYGYTF.

This clone was observed a few times. The J gene is TRBJ2-2, the V gene TRBV5-4; perhaps TRBD2 as D (6 bases). Germline V gives CDR1 SGHNT, CDR2 YYREEE (reference sequence). This CDR3 contains 16 residues. The ends were cut back, 0 bases at V and 1 base at J, with 10 bases in the middle. CDR3 in DNA: TGTGCCAGCAGCTTGGTTGGTAGCGGGAACACCGGGGAGCTGTTTTTT. Translation gives CASSLVGSGNTGELFF.

This sequence joins TRBV27 and TRBJ2-2; the D is unclear. Trimming took 5 bases from V and 3 from J, leaving 4 bases between them. Germline CDR1 reads MNHEY; CDR2 reads SMNVEV (reference sequence). The CDR3 totals 12 residues. The CDR3 DNA is TGTGCCAGCAGTAAGGACACCGGGGAGCTGTTTTTT. As protein: CASSKDTGELFF.

This chain links TRBV7-8 with TRBJ2-1, with TRBD2 matching 7 bases. CDR1 and CDR2 from the germline V gene are SGHVS and FQNEAQ. The ends lost 5 bases at V and 2 bases at J; junction bases unmatched: 6. The CDR3 is 15 amino acids. Here the CDR3 DNA reads TGTGCCAGCAGCATTCTAGCGGAGGCCTACAATGAGCAGTTCTTC. This encodes CASSILAEAYNEQFF.

V and J are TRBV7-2 and TRBJ2-1, with TRBD2 as a possible D gene (6 bases). Germline loops: CDR1 SGHTA, CDR2 FQGNSA. V dropped 0 bases and J dropped 4 bases, with 10 bases sitting between them. The CDR3 is 15 amino acids. DNA for the CDR3: TGTGCCAGCAGCTTAGCACGGGGACTTTACAATGAGCAGTTCTTC. Its translation is CASSLARGLYNEQFF.

The chain joins TRBV27 to TRBJ2-5, with no clear D. This CDR3 contains 14 residues. CDR1 and CDR2 from the germline V gene are MNHEY and SMNVEV (reference sequence). Trimming pared 3 bases from V and 2 bases from J, leaving 10 bases between. The CDR3 protein is CASSLGGPQETQYF. The CDR3 DNA reads TGTGCCAGCAGTTTGGGCGGCCCGCAAGAGACCCAGTACTTC.

The V call is TRBV5-4, the J call TRBJ2-7, with D perhaps TRBD1 or TRBD2 (6 bases each). Germline-derived CDR1 and CDR2 are SGHNT and YYREEE (reference sequence). This CDR3 is built from 14 residues. V was cut by 1 base and J by 10 bases, with 18 bases left in between. Written as DNA, the CDR3 is TGTGCCAGCAGCTTGAGGAGGGCAGGGGAGGTTCAGTACTTC. Translation: CASSLRRAGEVQYF.

The V and J genes are TRBV29-1 and TRBJ2-3; the D is unclear. Per the germline V gene, CDR1 is SQVTM and CDR2 is ANQGSEA. Trimming took 6 bases from V and 2 from J, leaving 15 bases between them. CDR3 size: 14 residues. The chain's CDR3 is CSVAPVGNTDTQYF. The CDR3 nucleotides are TGCAGCGTCGCCCCTGTTGGAAACACAGATACGCAGTATTTT.

V gene TRBV27 combines with J gene TRBJ1-2; 7 bases are shared with TRBD1. V gave up 7 bases and J gave up 3 bases; unmatched junction bases: 11. Germline V gives CDR1 MNHEY, CDR2 SMNVEV (reference sequence). The CDR3 has 15 residues. The CDR3 coding sequence is TGTGCCAGCACTCCTAGAGGGGGCGGACACTATGGCTACACCTTC. Translating gives CASTPRGGGHYGYTF.

This sequence joins TRBV30 and TRBJ2-2; 9 bases agree with TRBD2. Germline-derived CDR1 and CDR2 are GTSNPN and SVGIG (reference sequence). After removal of 2 bases from V and 3 bases from J, the junction contained 4 bases not matched to a gene. This CDR3 is 15 amino acids long. This CDR3 reads CAWSRGRADTGELFF. The CDR3, as DNA: TGTGCCTGGAGTCGCGGGAGGGCCGACACCGGGGAGCTGTTTTTT.

This clone was observed once. The chain uses TRBV15 and TRBJ2-2; 8 nucleotides agree with TRBD1. Germline V gene lookup returns CDR1 LNHNV and CDR2 YYDKDF (reference sequence). V gave up 2 bases and J gave up 1 base; unmatched junction bases: 12. The CDR3 is 19 residues long. CDR3 loop: CATSRPTLRTGRNTGELFF. CDR3 in DNA: TGTGCCACCAGCAGACCTACCCTTAGGACAGGGAGGAACACCGGGGAGCTGTTTTTT.

There are many counts of this clone. This chain uses TRBV4-3 with TRBJ2-2; 8 bases match TRBD2. The CDR3 is made up of 17 amino acids. The germline V gene encodes CDR1 LGHNA and CDR2 YSLEER. V gave up 0 bases and J gave up 7 bases; unmatched junction bases: 10. CDR3 residues: CASSQERREEKDGELFF. Written as DNA, the CDR3 is TGCGCCAGCAGCCAAGAACGGCGGGAGGAAAAGGACGGGGAGCTGTTTTTT.

The chain employs TRBV7-2 and TRBJ2-2; possible D gene TRBD1, 6 bases. There are 13 residues in the CDR3. The germline V gene encodes CDR1 SGHTA and CDR2 FQGNSA. V shed 5 bases and J shed 7 bases, with 11 bases lying between them. The CDR3, as DNA: TGTGCCAGCAGCGTACAGGGTAACGGGGAGCTGTTTTTT. This gives the protein CASSVQGNGELFF.

This sequence joins TRBV7-8 and TRBJ2-1, with 14 positions matching TRBD2. This CDR3 comprises 16 residues. V lost 5 bases and J lost 9; bases outside the gene matches: 9. The germline V gene has CDR1 SGHVS and CDR2 FQNEAQ. The CDR3, as DNA: TGTGCCAGCAGCACAGCGGGACTAGCGGGAGTTGGTGAGCAGTTCTTC. It codes for CASSTAGLAGVGEQFF. The whole variable domain, filled in from reference TRBV7-8 and TRBJ2-1, reads GAGVSQSPRYKVAKRGQDVALRCDPISGHVSLFWYQQALGQGPEFLTYFQNEAQLDKSGLPSDRFFAERPEGSVSTLKIQRTQQEDSAVYLCASSTAGLAGVGEQFFGPGTRLTVL.

This clone was picked up a small number of times. The chain is built from TRBV21-1 and TRBJ2-1. TRBV21-1 is assigned pseudogene status. The CDR3 spans 16 residues. The CDR3 nucleotides read TGTGCCAGCAGCAACCATAGAGAGGGGCGGGCCAATGAGCAGTTCTTC. Protein product: CASSNHREGRANEQFF.

The rearrangement uses TRBV19 and TRBJ1-2; D gene ambiguous. Trimming took off 5 bases at V and 4 bases at J, with 17 bases between the two ends. The CDR3 covers 15 residues. Germline V gives CDR1 LNHDA, CDR2 SQIVND (reference sequence). CDR3 amino acids: CASSSLRGELYGYTF. Written as DNA, the CDR3 is TGTGCCAGTAGTTCCCTCCGAGGAGAGCTCTATGGCTACACCTTC. The full variable domain, rest sourced from reference TRBV19 and TRBJ1-2, is DGGITQSPKYLFRKEGQNVTLSCEQNLNHDAMYWYRQDPGQGLRLIYYSQIVNDFQKGDIAEGYSVSREKKESFPLTVTSAQKNPTAFYLCASSSLRGELYGYTFGSGTRLTVV.

The rearrangement uses TRBV5-1 and TRBJ2-3; D is unclear. The germline V gene encodes CDR1 SGHRS and CDR2 YFSETQ. The ends were cut back, 1 base at V and 0 bases at J, with 9 bases in the middle. This CDR3 is built from 15 residues. Here the CDR3 reads CASSLLLGSTDTQYF. CDR3 DNA: TGCGCCAGCAGCTTGCTCCTAGGGAGCACAGATACGCAGTATTTT.

The chain carries TRBV29-1 and TRBJ2-5; TRBD1 is a possible D gene (7 bases). Germline values: CDR1 SQVTM, CDR2 ANQGSEA. The ends were cut back, 4 bases at V and 11 bases at J, with 17 bases in the middle. The CDR3 totals 12 residues. CDR3 sequence (DNA): TGCAGCGTTGGGCAGGGGGGATATGCGCAGTACTTC. It codes for CSVGQGGYAQYF.